The table lists the clone carrying this T cell receptor (beta chain) with many counts. Antigen unknown. CDR1 is MNHGY and CDR2 is SAAAGT in the germline V gene. Trimming left V 5 bases short and J 6 bases short, with 11 bases between. This CDR3 has 12 amino acids. The sample's treatment: randomized to nivolumab then ipilimumab (arm A) or the reverse (arm B). Patients had received no earlier DNA-damaging chemotherapy. TCRdb's table, derived via immunoSEQ multiplex PCR, lists solely in-frame clones and lacks some. This repertoire shows a few thousand clones, 20% to 25% found once; its top ten account for 16%. This sample was taken from a study of sequential checkpoint blockade in melanoma. In the study overall: About 89 pretreatment tumor DNA samples were TCRβ immunosequenced.

General observations from the study: Patients with week-13 increases in T-cell fraction and clonality benefited about 30 times more often.

The sample was tumor tissue (inferred from file names), taken from a patient given nivolumab and ipilimumab in sequence. The TCR originated in a human donor with melanoma. The chain combines TRBV6-8 with TRBJ2-7, with D perhaps matching TRBD2 (6 bases). The CDR3: CASSPQGGEQYF. The CDR3 DNA follows: TGTGCCAGCAGTCCCCAGGGAGGCGAGCAGTACTTC.